This TCR beta chain emerged from a study of T cell clonality in common variable immunodeficiency. Study outcomes and limitations: Patient heterogeneity in the CVID cohort limited correlations between repertoire features and clinical complications. Compared with controls, CVID subjects had fewer shared TCRbeta clones. Reportedly, TCR beta sequences from common variable immunodeficiency showed fewer deletions and N-nucleotide insertions.

Here immunoSEQ multiplex PCR was the method, and the copy in TCRdb shows in-frame clones only, minus some. The data show fewer than 30,000 clones, with none appearing a single time. With V trimmed by 8 bases and J by 0 bases, 3 bases remained unmatched. Germline V lookup: CDR1 LNHDA, CDR2 SQIVND (reference sequence). This CDR3 comprises 14 residues. This clone was observed at least ten times. What it recognizes is unknown. The CDR3 end lies 3 residues beyond the end of the read and is filled in from the germline J gene. For at least one year, all CVID subjects received replacement immunoglobulin. The specimen was peripheral blood mononuclear cells. This rearrangement joins TRBV19 to TRBJ1-4; the match to TRBD1 covers 7 bases. The origin of this receptor is a human donor with common variable immunodeficiency. CDR3 loop: CASSTGATNEKLFF. CDR3 DNA, as far as it was read: TGTGCCAGTTCTACAGGGGCAACTAATGAAAAA. The full variable domain, with the rest looked up from reference TRBV19 and TRBJ1-4, is DGGITQSPKYLFRKEGQNVTLSCEQNLNHDAMYWYRQDPGQGLRLIYYSQIVNDFQKGDIAEGYSVSREKKESFPLTVTSAQKNPTAFYLCASSTGATNEKLFFGSGTQLSVL.